Listed here is a single TCR beta chain. The data derive from a study of shared clonotypes between healthy human individuals. Using immunoSEQ multiplex PCR, the repertoire was profiled, and TCRdb retains in-frame clones only, with some absent. The repertoire holds a few million clones, about 92% seen once, with 0.13% to 0.15% in the top ten. The germline V and J ends were trimmed by 1 base and 11 bases, with 19 bases remaining between them. There are 16 residues in the CDR3. Germline V gives CDR1 SGHNT, CDR2 YYREEE (reference sequence). This chain joins TRBV5-4 and TRBJ1-6, with a possible D match to TRBD1 (6 bases). The source material was naive CD4+ T cells sorted from blood. Sample subset: CD45RA+ positively selected. The receptor was isolated from a man between 18 and 35 years old in good health. CDR3 in DNA: TGTGCCAGCAGCTTGTCCATGACAGGTATTGCAGCACCCCTCCACTTT. Translating gives CASSLSMTGIAAPLHF.